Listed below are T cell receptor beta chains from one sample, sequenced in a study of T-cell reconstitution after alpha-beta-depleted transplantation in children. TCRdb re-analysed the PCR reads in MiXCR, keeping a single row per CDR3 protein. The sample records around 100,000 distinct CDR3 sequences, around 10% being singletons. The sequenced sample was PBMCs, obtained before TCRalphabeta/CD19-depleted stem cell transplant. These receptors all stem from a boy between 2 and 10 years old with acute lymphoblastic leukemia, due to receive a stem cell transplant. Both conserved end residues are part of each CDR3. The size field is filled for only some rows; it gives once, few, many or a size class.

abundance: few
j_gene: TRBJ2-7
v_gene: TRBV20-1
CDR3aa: CSARAPGGATYEQYF

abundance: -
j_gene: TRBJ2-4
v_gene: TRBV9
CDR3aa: CASSGRAPSDIQYF

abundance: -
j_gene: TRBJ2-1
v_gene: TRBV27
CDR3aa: CASSVTGYNEQFF

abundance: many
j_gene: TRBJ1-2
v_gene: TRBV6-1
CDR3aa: CASRNGQLYGYTF

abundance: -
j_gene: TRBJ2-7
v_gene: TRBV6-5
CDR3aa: CASVGQGSSYEQYF

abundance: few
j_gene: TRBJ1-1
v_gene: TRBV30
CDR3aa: CAWIEVQPGNTEAFF

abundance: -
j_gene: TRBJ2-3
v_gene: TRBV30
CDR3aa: CAWSVGNSGGRDTQYF

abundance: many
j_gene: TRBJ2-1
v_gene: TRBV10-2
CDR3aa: CASSESGIAGSRSSYNEQFF

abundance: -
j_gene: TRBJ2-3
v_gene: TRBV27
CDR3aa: CASSRQGVDTQYF

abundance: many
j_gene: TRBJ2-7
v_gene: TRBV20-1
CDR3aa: CSAATSGNEQYF

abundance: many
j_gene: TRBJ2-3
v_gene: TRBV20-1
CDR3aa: CSANPRLGGSGRHGTDTQYF

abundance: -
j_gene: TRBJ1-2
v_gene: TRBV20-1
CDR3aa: CSASGLRRAYGYTF

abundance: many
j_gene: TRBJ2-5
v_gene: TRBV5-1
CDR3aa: CASSLGTSTWGETQYF

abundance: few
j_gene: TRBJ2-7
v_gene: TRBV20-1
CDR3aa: CSARDSGTGNEQYF

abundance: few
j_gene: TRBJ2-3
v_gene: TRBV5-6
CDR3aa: CASSLMASDTDTQYF

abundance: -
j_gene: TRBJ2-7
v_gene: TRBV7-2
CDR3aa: CASSSHLGYEQYF

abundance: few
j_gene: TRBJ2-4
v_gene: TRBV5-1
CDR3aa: CASSLDIGVGKNIQYF

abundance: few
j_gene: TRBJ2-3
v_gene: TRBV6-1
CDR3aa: CASSAQPALGPPADTQYF

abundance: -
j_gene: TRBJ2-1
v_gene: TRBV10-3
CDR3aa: CAIGRLAYNEQFF

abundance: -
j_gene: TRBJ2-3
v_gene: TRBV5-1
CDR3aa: CASSNLPDTQYF

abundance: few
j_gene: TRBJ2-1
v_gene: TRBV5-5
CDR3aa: CASSFRLAAYNEQFF

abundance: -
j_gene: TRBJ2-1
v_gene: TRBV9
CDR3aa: CASSPHGTGDSGEQFF

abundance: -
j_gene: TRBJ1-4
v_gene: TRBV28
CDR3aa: CASRRINEKLFF

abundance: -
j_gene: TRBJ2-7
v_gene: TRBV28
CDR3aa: CASRPTGTGSYEQYF

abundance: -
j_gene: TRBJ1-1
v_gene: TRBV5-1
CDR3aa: CASSSLTGGADTEAFF

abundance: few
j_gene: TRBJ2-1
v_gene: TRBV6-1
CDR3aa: CATLLRGGIYNEQFF